Listed here is a single T cell receptor (beta chain). Sequencing used immunoSEQ multiplex PCR; TCRdb keeps in-frame clones, though not all of them. The top ten hold 1.5% to 2% of the sample, which has about 120,000 clones, roughly four fifths seen once. Indicated time point: blood 2 weeks post-SBRT. Treatment given: 15 Gy SBRT to primary tumor, nephrectomy 4 weeks later. After SBRT, blood was collected at 2 and 4 weeks, plus baseline. The data belong to a study of radiation and T cells in renal cell carcinoma. This receptor was identified in a woman aged 60 to 75 with renal cell carcinoma. The input for sequencing was blood, taken from a patient whose treatment included radiotherapy and nephrectomy.

The CDR3 DNA is TGTGCCAGCAGCTTAGACTATGGCTACACCTTC. Amino acid sequence: CASSLDYGYTF. The V and J genes are TRBV7-9 and TRBJ1-2; D remains ambiguous. The V end lost 1 base, the J end lost 3 bases, and 0 bases lay between the germline ends. The CDR3 is 11 residues long. Germline V CDR1 and CDR2: SEHNR, FQNEAQ (reference sequence).